The next 29 T cell receptor beta chains were all read from a single sample in a study of OX40 agonist ivuxolimab in advanced cancers. The table came from immunoSEQ multiplex PCR; TCRdb's copy has only in-frame clones and leaves some out. The table has under 100,000 clones, over 75% seen once. The sample consisted of CD4+ or CD8+ T cells sorted from blood, taken in a trial of the OX40 agonist ivuxolimab. The receptors originated from an adult with an advanced solid tumor such as melanoma, head and neck, liver or kidney cancer.

In the case of this clone: The junction does not match germline at one end; this may be a read error. The rearrangement links TRBV6-1 to TRBJ1-5; D remains unclear. The CDR3 totals 13 residues. Germline CDR1 and CDR2: MNHNS and SASEGT. CDR3 coding DNA: TGTGCCATCAGTGGGAGAGACCGAGAGCCCCAGCATTTT. It is translated as CAISGRDREPQHF.

The rearrangement uses TRBV11-2 and TRBJ2-6; D is uncertain. Looked up from germline, CDR1 is SGHAT and CDR2 is FQNNGV. The CDR3 length is 17 residues. V was trimmed by 5 bases and J by 0 bases, leaving 14 bases between them. The CDR3 spells CASSLRGRVSGANVLTF. The CDR3 DNA follows: TGTGCCAGCAGCCTTCGTGGAAGGGTCTCTGGGGCCAACGTCCTGACTTTC.

The chain combines TRBV6-1 with TRBJ1-5; TRBD1 aligns across 7 bases. After removal of 9 bases from V and 8 bases from J, the junction contained 10 bases not matched to a gene. Germline V lookup: CDR1 MNHNS, CDR2 SASEGT. This CDR3 has 13 residues. In DNA, the CDR3 is TGTGCCAGTGGGACAGCCCGGGACGAGCCCCAGCATTTT. Translating gives CASGTARDEPQHF.

The CDR3 here is CAIKPPGQGIVGYTF. DNA of the CDR3: TGTGCCATCAAACCTCCGGGACAGGGGATTGTTGGCTACACCTTC. J is TRBJ1-2 and V is TRBV10-3, with TRBD1 matching 10 bases. CDR1 is ENHRY and CDR2 is SYGVKD in the germline V gene. V lost 7 bases and J lost 7; bases outside the gene matches: 12. The CDR3 length is 15 residues.

V and J are TRBV5-1 and TRBJ2-7; weak D call: TRBD2 (6 bases). V lost 4 bases, J lost 0 bases, and 20 bases lay in between. This CDR3 has 17 residues. Germline CDR1 SGHRS, CDR2 YFSETQ. CDR3 amino acids: CASSRIGGTPSSYEQYF. DNA of the CDR3: TGCGCCAGCAGCCGAATTGGGGGGACTCCTAGCTCCTACGAGCAGTACTTC.

The rearrangement uses TRBV19 and TRBJ1-2; TRBD1 aligns across 9 bases. Trimming at V came to 5 bases and at J to 9 bases, leaving 7 bases not matched to a gene. CDR1 and CDR2 from the germline V gene are LNHDA and SQIVND (reference sequence). The CDR3 loop spans 13 amino acids. The CDR3 is CASSWGQGFRYTF. In nucleotides, the CDR3 is TGTGCCAGTAGTTGGGGACAGGGATTCCGCTACACCTTC.

The CDR3 DNA sequence: TGTGCCAGCAGCTTGGCGGGCCGAAGGAACACTGAAGCTTTCTTT. This gives the protein CASSLAGRRNTEAFF. The V and J genes are TRBV5-4 and TRBJ1-1; the D is unclear. The CDR3 sequence is 15 residues long. Germline values: CDR1 SGHNT, CDR2 YYREEE (reference sequence). The ends were cut back, 0 bases at V and 1 base at J, with 10 bases in the middle. Full variable domain (outside the CDR3, taken from reference TRBV5-4 and TRBJ1-1): ETGVTQSPTHLIKTRGQQVTLRCSSQSGHNTVSWYQQALGQGPQFIFQYYREEENGRGNFPPRFSGLQFPNYSSELNVNALELDDSALYLCASSLAGRRNTEAFFGQGTRLTVV.

This clone was detected a few times. The rearrangement joins TRBV30 to TRBJ1-4; TRBD1 is a possible D gene (6 bases). Trimming removed 3 bases from V and 8 bases from J, with 13 bases in between. Per germline, CDR1 GTSNPN and CDR2 SVGIG (reference sequence). The CDR3 extends over 13 amino acids. CDR3 sequence (DNA): TGTGCCTGGAGATTAAAGGACAGCGAAAAACTGTTTTTT. Protein sequence: CAWRLKDSEKLFF.

The CDR3, as DNA: TGTGCCAGCAGGGCCGATGGGGGTGAGCAGTTCTTC. Amino acids: CASRADGGEQFF. The chain recombines TRBV2 with TRBJ2-1; D is tentatively TRBD1 or TRBD2 (5 bases each). The germline gives CDR1 SNHLY, CDR2 FYNNEI. V dropped 6 bases and J dropped 9 bases, with 12 bases sitting between them. This CDR3 has 12 amino acids.

On this clone: The same CDR3 can be traced to other DNA sequences in this sample. The CDR3 DNA reads as TGCGCCAGCAGCTTGGGCTCGGGGAACACTGAAGCTTTCTTT. Its translation is CASSLGSGNTEAFF. V is TRBV5-1 and J is TRBJ1-1; D gene ambiguous. CDR1 SGHRS and CDR2 YFSETQ come from the germline V gene. V dropped 0 bases and J dropped 1 base, with 7 bases sitting between them. The CDR3 extends over 14 amino acids.

Points on this clone: The sample holds other DNA sequences that translate to the same CDR3. The chain joins TRBV5-6 to TRBJ2-3, with a tentative D call TRBD2 (7 bases). V was cut by 7 bases and J by 4 bases, with 13 bases left in between. This CDR3 comprises 13 residues. From germline, CDR1 is SGHDT and CDR2 YYEEEE. CDR3 DNA sequence: TGTGCCAGCTCGAGGGGGGGCCCAGATACGCAGTATTTT. This codes for CASSRGGPDTQYF.

This clone has only one observation. The chain links TRBV10-3 to TRBJ2-7, with D possibly matching TRBD2 (5 bases). CDR1 and CDR2 from the germline V gene are ENHRY and SYGVKD. The V and J ends lost 5 bases and 2 bases respectively, with 16 bases between them. CDR3 length equals 15 residues. The DNA for the CDR3 is TGTGCCATCAGTTATGGACTGGGCTCAACCTACGAGCAGTACTTC. As protein: CAISYGLGSTYEQYF.

The chain has TRBV27 and TRBJ2-3; unclear D gene. CDR3 length: 12 amino acids. CDR1 and CDR2 (germline): MNHEY, SMNVEV (reference sequence). Trimming removed 4 bases from V and 2 bases from J, with 4 bases in between. In DNA form, the CDR3 reads TGTGCCAGCAGTTCCTTCACAGATACGCAGTATTTT. Amino acid sequence: CASSSFTDTQYF.

The CDR3 coding sequence is TGTGCCAGCAGCTTGGACAGAAACTATGGCTACACCTTC. Amino acids: CASSLDRNYGYTF. This chain joins TRBV5-5 and TRBJ1-2; D gene ambiguous. CDR1 and CDR2 (germline): SGHKS, YYEKEE (reference sequence). The CDR3 has 13 amino acids. The V end was cut by 0 bases, the J end by 2 bases, with 5 bases between.

The rearrangement uses TRBV18 and TRBJ2-7; 9 bases are a match to TRBD1. After removal of 5 bases from V and 1 base from J, the junction contained 6 bases not matched to a gene. There are 15 residues in the CDR3. Germline CDR1 reads KGHSH; CDR2 reads LQKENI. This CDR3 reads CASSFGTGMSYEQYF. The CDR3 bases are TGTGCCAGCTCATTCGGGACAGGGATGTCCTACGAGCAGTACTTC.

V gene TRBV21-1 combines with J gene TRBJ1-1. TRBV21-1 is recorded as a pseudogene. This CDR3 comprises 16 residues. This CDR3 is CASSKGPGSENTEAFF. CDR3 nucleotides: TGTGCCAGCAGCAAAGGTCCTGGGTCAGAGAACACTGAAGCTTTCTTT.

This sequence joins TRBV28 and TRBJ1-1; D uncertain. There are 12 residues in the CDR3. V was shortened by 6 bases and J by 6 bases, with 11 bases between the two germline ends. The germline V gene has CDR1 MDHEN and CDR2 SYDVKM. The CDR3: CASRSGGPEAFF. CDR3 coding DNA: TGTGCCAGCAGATCTGGCGGACCTGAAGCTTTCTTT.

This chain connects TRBV18 to TRBJ2-3; no clear D. V was pared by 2 bases and J by 1 base, with 16 bases between. CDR1 and CDR2 (germline): KGHSH, LQKENI. The length of the CDR3 is 17 residues. CDR3 nucleotide sequence: TGTGCCAGCTCACCAAATGAGGCGTTGCATGGCACAGATACGCAGTATTTT. It translates to CASSPNEALHGTDTQYF.

This chain links TRBV14 with TRBJ1-4; 8 bases are a match to TRBD1. Germline V CDR1 and CDR2: SGHDN, FVKESK. V shed 5 bases, J shed 10 bases, and the junction held 9 bases outside the gene matches. CDR3 length equals 14 residues. CDR3 bases: TGTGCCAGCAGCAAAGTGACAGGGGCGGGAAAACTGTTTTTT. It translates to CASSKVTGAGKLFF.

The count of this clone is one. The sample has other DNA sequences that encode this CDR3 too. The V call is TRBV18, the J call TRBJ2-5, with 9 bases matching TRBD2. The CDR3 extends over 13 amino acids. Losses at the gene ends were 6 bases for V and 4 bases for J; bases not matched to a gene: 3. Looked up from germline, CDR1 is KGHSH and CDR2 is LQKENI. The CDR3: CASSPGLAETQYF. In DNA form, the CDR3 reads TGTGCCAGCTCGCCGGGACTAGCAGAGACCCAGTACTTC. The full variable domain, with the rest looked up from reference TRBV18 and TRBJ2-5, is NAGVMQNPRHLVRRRGQEARLRCSPMKGHSHVYWYRQLPEEGLKFMVYLQKENIIDESGMPKERFSAEFPKEGPSILRIQQVVRGDSAAYFCASSPGLAETQYFGPGTRLLVL.

The genes are TRBV9 and TRBJ2-1; D tentatively reads TRBD1 or TRBD2 (5 bases each). V was clipped by 2 bases and J by 4 bases, with 16 bases between them. From germline, CDR1 is SGDLS and CDR2 YYNGEE. The CDR3 length is 16 residues. CDR3 protein: CASSVQVGRTYNEQFF. The CDR3 bases are TGTGCCAGCAGCGTCCAGGTGGGACGGACTTACAATGAGCAGTTCTTC. Full variable domain (missing parts from reference TRBV9 and TRBJ2-1): DSGVTQTPKHLITATGQRVTLRCSPRSGDLSVYWYQQSLDQGLQFLIQYYNGEERAKGNILERFSAQQFPDLHSELNLSSLELGDSALYFCASSVQVGRTYNEQFFGPGTRLTVL.

This clone was observed a single time. The chain uses TRBV2 and TRBJ2-2; D not certain. The germline CDR1 and CDR2 sequences are SNHLY and FYNNEI. The CDR3 extends over 14 amino acids. The V end was cut by 2 bases, the J end by 6 bases, with 10 bases between. The CDR3 reads CASSELIDPGELFF. The CDR3, as DNA: TGTGCCAGCAGTGAACTTATTGACCCCGGGGAGCTGTTTTTT.

This clone has more than one count but fewer than ten. The V and J genes are TRBV30 and TRBJ1-2; D unresolved. The germline V gene has CDR1 GTSNPN and CDR2 SVGIG (reference sequence). The CDR3 is 12 residues long. V was clipped by 3 bases and J by 2 bases, with 7 bases between them. The CDR3 DNA reads as TGTGCCTGGAGCATAGGGAACTATGGCTACACCTTC. Amino acids: CAWSIGNYGYTF.

There are a few counts of this clone. The rearrangement links TRBV9 to TRBJ2-2; tentatively, D is TRBD1 (6 bases). Per germline, CDR1 SGDLS and CDR2 YYNGEE. This CDR3 is built from 16 residues. V lost 3 bases and J lost 6, with 18 bases in between. The CDR3 region is CASSAKTGIRSGELFF. The CDR3 DNA follows: TGTGCCAGCAGCGCCAAAACAGGGATACGGTCCGGGGAGCTGTTTTTT.

The gene calls are TRBV9 and TRBJ1-1; no firm D call. V was shortened by 0 bases and J by 0 bases, with 15 bases between the two germline ends. Germline V gene lookup returns CDR1 SGDLS and CDR2 YYNGEE. This CDR3 comprises 17 residues. This CDR3 reads CASSVVPRTAMNTEAFF. The DNA for the CDR3 is TGTGCCAGCAGCGTAGTGCCCCGGACGGCTATGAACACTGAAGCTTTCTTT. The whole variable domain, filled in from reference TRBV9 and TRBJ1-1, reads DSGVTQTPKHLITATGQRVTLRCSPRSGDLSVYWYQQSLDQGLQFLIQYYNGEERAKGNILERFSAQQFPDLHSELNLSSLELGDSALYFCASSVVPRTAMNTEAFFGQGTRLTVV.

The chain carries TRBV30 and TRBJ1-4; D is possibly TRBD1 (5 bases). CDR1 and CDR2 (germline): GTSNPN, SVGIG (reference sequence). The CDR3 has 16 amino acids. Deletions cut 0 bases from V and 10 bases from J, with 21 bases between. The CDR3 spells CAWSVKDTRDGGKLFF. In DNA form, the CDR3 reads TGTGCCTGGAGTGTAAAGGACACCAGGGATGGTGGAAAACTGTTTTTT.

V gene TRBV29-1 combines with J gene TRBJ2-7; D possibly corresponds to TRBD2 (5 bases). Germline-derived CDR1 and CDR2 are SQVTM and ANQGSEA. V shed 2 bases and J shed 3 bases, with 17 bases lying between them. The CDR3 is made up of 15 amino acids. This CDR3 is CSVEKFQAGGYEQYF. CDR3 DNA sequence: TGCAGCGTTGAAAAGTTCCAGGCAGGAGGCTACGAGCAGTACTTC.

The V call is TRBV5-5, the J call TRBJ2-5, with TRBD2 matching 8 bases. From germline, CDR1 is SGHKS and CDR2 YYEKEE (reference sequence). The CDR3 runs 15 residues. J was trimmed by 2 bases and V by 4 bases; bases with no gene match: 7. Written as DNA, the CDR3 is TGTGCCAGCAGCGGTTACGGGGGGGCTCAAGAGACCCAGTACTTC. Encoded protein: CASSGYGGAQETQYF.

The chain uses TRBV7-9 and TRBJ2-1; weak D call: TRBD1 (5 bases). V was trimmed by 2 bases and J by 5 bases, leaving 10 bases between them. The CDR3 sequence is 14 residues long. Per the germline V gene, CDR1 is SEHNR and CDR2 is FQNEAQ (reference sequence). The CDR3 DNA follows: TGTGCCAGCAGCTTACTGACAGTAAACAATGAGCAGTTCTTC. Protein product: CASSLLTVNNEQFF.